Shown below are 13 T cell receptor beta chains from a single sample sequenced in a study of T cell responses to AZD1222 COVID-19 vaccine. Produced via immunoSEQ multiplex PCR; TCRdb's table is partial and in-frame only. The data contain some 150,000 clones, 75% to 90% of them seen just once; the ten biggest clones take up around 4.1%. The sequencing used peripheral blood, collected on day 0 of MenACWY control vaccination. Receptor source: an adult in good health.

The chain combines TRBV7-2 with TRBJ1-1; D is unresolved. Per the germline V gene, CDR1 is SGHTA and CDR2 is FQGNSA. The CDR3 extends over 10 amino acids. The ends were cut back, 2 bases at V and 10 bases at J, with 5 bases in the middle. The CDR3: CASSLLGAFF. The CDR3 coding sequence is TGTGCCAGCAGCTTATTGGGAGCTTTCTTT.

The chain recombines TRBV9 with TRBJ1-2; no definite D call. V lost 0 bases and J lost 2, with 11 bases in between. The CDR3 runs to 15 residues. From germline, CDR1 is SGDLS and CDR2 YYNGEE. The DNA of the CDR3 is TGTGCCAGCAGCGTAGCTACGGGCAGCAACTATGGCTACACCTTC. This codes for CASSVATGSNYGYTF.

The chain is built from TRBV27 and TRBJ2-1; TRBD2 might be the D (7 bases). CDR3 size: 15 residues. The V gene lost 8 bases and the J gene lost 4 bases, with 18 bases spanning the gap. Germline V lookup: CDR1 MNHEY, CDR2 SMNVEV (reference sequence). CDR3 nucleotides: TGTGCCAGCTTTAATTTGGCGGGGGCGTACAATGAGCAGTTCTTC. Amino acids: CASFNLAGAYNEQFF.

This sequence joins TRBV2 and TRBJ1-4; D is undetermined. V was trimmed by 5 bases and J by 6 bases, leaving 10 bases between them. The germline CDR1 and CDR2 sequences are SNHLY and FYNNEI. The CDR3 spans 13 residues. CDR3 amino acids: CASSRDLDEKLFF. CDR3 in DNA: TGTGCCAGCAGTAGGGATCTTGATGAAAAACTGTTTTTT.

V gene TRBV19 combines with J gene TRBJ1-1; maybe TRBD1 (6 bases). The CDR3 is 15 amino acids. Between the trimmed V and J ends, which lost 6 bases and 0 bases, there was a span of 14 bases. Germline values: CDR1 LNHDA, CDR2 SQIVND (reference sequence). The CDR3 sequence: CASRKLGQMNTEAFF. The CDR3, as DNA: TGTGCCAGTAGGAAGCTCGGACAGATGAACACTGAAGCTTTCTTT.

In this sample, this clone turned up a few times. The CDR3 loop reads CASSDRGDTEAFF. CDR3 DNA: TGTGCCAGCAGTGACCGGGGGGACACTGAAGCTTTCTTT. The chain employs TRBV2 and TRBJ1-1, with D possibly being TRBD1 (5 bases). V lost 3 bases, J lost 3 bases, and 8 bases lay in between. The germline V gene encodes CDR1 SNHLY and CDR2 FYNNEI. The CDR3 totals 13 residues.

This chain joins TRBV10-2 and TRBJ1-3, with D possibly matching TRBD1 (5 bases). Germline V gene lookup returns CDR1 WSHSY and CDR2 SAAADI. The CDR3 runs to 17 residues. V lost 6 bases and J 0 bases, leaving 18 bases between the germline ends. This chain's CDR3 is CASRPPSTGTSGNTIYF. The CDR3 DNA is TGCGCCAGCAGGCCCCCTTCCACAGGCACCTCTGGAAACACCATATATTTT.

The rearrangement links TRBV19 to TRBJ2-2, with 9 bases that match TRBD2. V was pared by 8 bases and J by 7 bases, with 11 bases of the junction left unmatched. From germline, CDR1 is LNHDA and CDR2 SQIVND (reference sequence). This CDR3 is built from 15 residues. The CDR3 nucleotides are TGTGCCAGTGGACCCAATAGCGGGGGTAACGGGGAGCTGTTTTTT. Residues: CASGPNSGGNGELFF.

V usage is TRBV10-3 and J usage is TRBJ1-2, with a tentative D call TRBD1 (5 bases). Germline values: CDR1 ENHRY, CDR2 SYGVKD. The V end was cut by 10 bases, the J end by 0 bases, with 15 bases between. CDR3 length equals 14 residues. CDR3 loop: CASRWDGSNYGYTF. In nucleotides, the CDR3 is TGTGCCAGTCGCTGGGACGGCTCTAACTATGGCTACACCTTC.

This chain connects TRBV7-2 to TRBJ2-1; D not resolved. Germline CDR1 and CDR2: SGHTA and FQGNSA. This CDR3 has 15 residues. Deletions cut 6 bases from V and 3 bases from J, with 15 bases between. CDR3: CASSTPSTLYNEQFF. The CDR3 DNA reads TGTGCCAGCAGTACCCCTTCCACCCTCTACAATGAGCAGTTCTTC.

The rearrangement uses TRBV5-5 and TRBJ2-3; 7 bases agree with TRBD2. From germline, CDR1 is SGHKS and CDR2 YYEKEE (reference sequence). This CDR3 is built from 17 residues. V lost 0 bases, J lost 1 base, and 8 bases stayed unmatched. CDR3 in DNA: TGTGCCAGCAGCTTGGGCGTCGGGGGGTGGGGCACAGATACGCAGTATTTT. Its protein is CASSLGVGGWGTDTQYF.

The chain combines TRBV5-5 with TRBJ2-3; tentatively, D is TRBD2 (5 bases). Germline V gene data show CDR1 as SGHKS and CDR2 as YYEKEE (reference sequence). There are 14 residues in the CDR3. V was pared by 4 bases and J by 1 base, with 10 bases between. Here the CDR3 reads CASSDRRGTDTQYF. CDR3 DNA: TGTGCCAGCAGCGACCGGCGGGGCACAGATACGCAGTATTTT.

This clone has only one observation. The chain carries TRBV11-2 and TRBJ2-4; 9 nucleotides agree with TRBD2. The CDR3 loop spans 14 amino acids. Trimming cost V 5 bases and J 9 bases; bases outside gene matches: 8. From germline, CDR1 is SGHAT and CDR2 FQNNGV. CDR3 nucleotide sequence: TGTGCCAGCAGCGCCGGGACTAGCAGGAGCATTCAGTACTTC. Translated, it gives CASSAGTSRSIQYF.